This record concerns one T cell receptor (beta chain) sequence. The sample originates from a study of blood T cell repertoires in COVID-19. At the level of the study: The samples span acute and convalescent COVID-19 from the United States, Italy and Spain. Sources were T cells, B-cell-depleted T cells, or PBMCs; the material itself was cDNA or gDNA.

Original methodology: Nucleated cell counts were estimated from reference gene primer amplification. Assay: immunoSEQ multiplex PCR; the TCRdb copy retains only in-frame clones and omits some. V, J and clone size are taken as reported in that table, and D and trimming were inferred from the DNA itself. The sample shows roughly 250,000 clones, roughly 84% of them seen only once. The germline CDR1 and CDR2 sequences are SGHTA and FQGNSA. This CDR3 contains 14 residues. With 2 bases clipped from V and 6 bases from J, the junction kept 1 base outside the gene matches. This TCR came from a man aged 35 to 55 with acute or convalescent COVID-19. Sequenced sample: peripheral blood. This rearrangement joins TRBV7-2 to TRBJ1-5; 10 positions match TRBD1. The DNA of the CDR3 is TGTGCCAGCAGCTTACGACAGGGGGCTCAGCCCCAGCATTTT. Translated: CASSLRQGAQPQHF.